Here is one T cell receptor beta chain with its context. Its antigen is not identified. The data derive from a study of cytomegalovirus exposure and HLA in healthy donors. Study results and limitations: Most of the TCR beta V segments (in an earlier analysis) were productive either about 87% or about 30% of the time. The authors enumerated under 200 TCR beta chains as linked to cytomegalovirus. An assumption of roughly uniform sequencing depth across donors underlay the presence/absence analyses.

The study ran its PCR with 60 Vbeta and 13 Jbeta primers. Measured with immunoSEQ multiplex PCR; TCRdb has only the in-frame clones, and not every one. This sample has 130,000 to 150,000 clones; about 64% occur once, and the top ten carry around 3%. Sequencing was performed on PBMCs. This TCR was recovered from a woman aged 25 to 39 in good health and CMV-seropositive.

Here the CDR3 DNA reads TGTGCCAGCAGCTCCGGGACAAACGAGCAGTACTTC. It is translated as CASSSGTNEQYF. J is TRBJ2-7 and V is TRBV7-6; D perhaps matches TRBD1 (6 bases). The germline V gene has CDR1 SGHVS and CDR2 FNYEAQ. This CDR3 has 12 amino acids. With 4 bases removed from V and 5 bases from J, the gap between germline ends came to 9 bases.